One and the same sample provided the 3 T cell receptor beta chains below, sequenced in a study of blood T cell repertoires in COVID-19. Using immunoSEQ multiplex PCR, the repertoire was profiled, and TCRdb retains in-frame clones only, with some absent. The repertoire holds under 75,000 clones, with approximately 80% as singletons. Sequencing was done on a sample of peripheral blood. Source of these receptors: a woman in her 70s with acute or convalescent COVID-19.

The chain links TRBV11-2 to TRBJ2-3; D is unclear. Germline lookup yields CDR1 SGHAT and CDR2 FQNNGV. Trimming removed 1 base from V and 6 bases from J, with 5 bases in between. The CDR3 is 12 residues long. The CDR3 loop is CASSLVADTQYF. The DNA for the CDR3 is TGTGCCAGCAGCTTAGTAGCTGATACGCAGTATTTT.

V is TRBV3-1 (or the pseudogene TRBV3-2) and J is TRBJ1-2; TRBD1 aligns across 10 bases. V trimming: 1 base; J trimming: 11 bases; junction bases outside the gene matches: 4. The CDR3 runs 13 residues. Germline values: CDR1 LGHDT, CDR2 YNNKEL (reference sequence). The CDR3: CASSQGTGGSYTF. The CDR3 DNA reads as TGTGCCAGCAGCCAAGGGACAGGGGGGAGTTACACCTTC.

This chain connects TRBV2 to TRBJ1-2; 9 positions match TRBD1. J gave up 8 bases and V 11 bases, and 9 bases lay outside the gene matches. Germline V gene lookup returns CDR1 SNHLY and CDR2 FYNNEI. This CDR3 comprises 12 residues. Here the CDR3 DNA reads TGTGCCGTGGGGAGGACAGGGGACGGCTACACCTTC. It codes for CAVGRTGDGYTF.